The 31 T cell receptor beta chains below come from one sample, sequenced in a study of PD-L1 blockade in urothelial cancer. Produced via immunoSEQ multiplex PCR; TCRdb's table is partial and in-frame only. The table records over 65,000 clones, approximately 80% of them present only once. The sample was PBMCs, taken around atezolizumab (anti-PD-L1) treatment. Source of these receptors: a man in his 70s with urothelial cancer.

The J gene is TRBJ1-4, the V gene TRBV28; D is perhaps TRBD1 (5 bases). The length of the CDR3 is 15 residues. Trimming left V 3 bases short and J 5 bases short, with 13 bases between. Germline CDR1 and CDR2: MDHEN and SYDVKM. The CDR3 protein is CASSLGGPPNEKLFF. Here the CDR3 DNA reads TGTGCCAGCAGTTTGGGGGGACCTCCCAATGAAAAACTGTTTTTT. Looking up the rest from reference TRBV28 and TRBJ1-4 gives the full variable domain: DVKVTQSSRYLVKRTGEKVFLECVQDMDHENMFWYRQDPGLGLRLIYFSYDVKMKEKGDIPEGYSVSREKKERFSLILESASTNQTSMYLCASSLGGPPNEKLFFGSGTQLSVL.

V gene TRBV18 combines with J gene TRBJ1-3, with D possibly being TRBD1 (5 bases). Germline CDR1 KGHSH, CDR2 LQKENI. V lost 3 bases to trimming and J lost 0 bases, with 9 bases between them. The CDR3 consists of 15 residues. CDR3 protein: CASSPDRASGNTIYF. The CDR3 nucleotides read TGTGCCAGCTCACCTGACAGAGCCTCTGGAAACACCATATATTTT.

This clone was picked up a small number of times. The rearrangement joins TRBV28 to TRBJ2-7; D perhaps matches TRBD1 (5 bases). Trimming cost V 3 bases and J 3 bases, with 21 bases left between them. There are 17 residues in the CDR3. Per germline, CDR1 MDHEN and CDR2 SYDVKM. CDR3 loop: CASSFSRETGSLYEQYF. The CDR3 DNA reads TGTGCCAGCAGTTTTTCCAGGGAAACTGGATCCCTCTACGAGCAGTACTTC.

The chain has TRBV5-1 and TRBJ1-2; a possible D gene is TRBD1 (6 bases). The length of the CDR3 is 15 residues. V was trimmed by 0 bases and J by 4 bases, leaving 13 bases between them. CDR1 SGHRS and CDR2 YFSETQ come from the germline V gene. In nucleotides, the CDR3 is TGCGCCAGCAGCTTGGAGGGGGTAGGGCTCTATGGCTACACCTTC. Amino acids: CASSLEGVGLYGYTF.

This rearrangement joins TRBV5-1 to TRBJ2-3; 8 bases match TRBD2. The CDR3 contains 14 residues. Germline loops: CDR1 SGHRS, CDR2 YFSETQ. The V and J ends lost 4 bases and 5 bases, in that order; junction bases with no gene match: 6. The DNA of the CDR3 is TGCGCCAGCAGCGACGGACTAGCAGTAGATACGCAGTATTTT. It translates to CASSDGLAVDTQYF.

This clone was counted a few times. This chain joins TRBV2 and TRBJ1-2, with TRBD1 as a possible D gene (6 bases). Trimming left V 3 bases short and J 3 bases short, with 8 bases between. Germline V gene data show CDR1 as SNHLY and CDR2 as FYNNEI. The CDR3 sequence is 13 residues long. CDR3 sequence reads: CASSEGADYGYTF. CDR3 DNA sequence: TGTGCCAGCAGTGAGGGGGCAGACTATGGCTACACCTTC.

CDR3 sequence (DNA): TGTGCCAGCAGCCGGGATAATAGCAATCAGCCCCAGCATTTT. It encodes CASSRDNSNQPQHF. The chain employs TRBV28 and TRBJ1-5; D ambiguous. Germline V gives CDR1 MDHEN, CDR2 SYDVKM. This CDR3 has 14 residues. Between the trimmed V and J ends, which lost 6 bases and 0 bases, there was a span of 9 bases. Complete variable domain (other parts from reference TRBV28 and TRBJ1-5): DVKVTQSSRYLVKRTGEKVFLECVQDMDHENMFWYRQDPGLGLRLIYFSYDVKMKEKGDIPEGYSVSREKKERFSLILESASTNQTSMYLCASSRDNSNQPQHFGDGTRLSIL.

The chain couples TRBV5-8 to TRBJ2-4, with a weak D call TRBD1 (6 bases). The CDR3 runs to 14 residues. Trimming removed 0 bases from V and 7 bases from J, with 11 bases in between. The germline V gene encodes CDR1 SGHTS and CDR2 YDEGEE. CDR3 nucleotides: TGTGCCAGCAGCTTGGGGTCGCAGGGGAACATTCAGTACTTC. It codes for CASSLGSQGNIQYF.

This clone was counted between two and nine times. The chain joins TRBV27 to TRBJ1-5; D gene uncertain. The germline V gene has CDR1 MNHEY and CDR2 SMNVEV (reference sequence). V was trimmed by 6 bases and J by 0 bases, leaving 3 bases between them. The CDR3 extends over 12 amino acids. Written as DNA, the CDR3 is TGTGCCAGCAGGAGTAGCAATCAGCCCCAGCATTTT. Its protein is CASRSSNQPQHF.

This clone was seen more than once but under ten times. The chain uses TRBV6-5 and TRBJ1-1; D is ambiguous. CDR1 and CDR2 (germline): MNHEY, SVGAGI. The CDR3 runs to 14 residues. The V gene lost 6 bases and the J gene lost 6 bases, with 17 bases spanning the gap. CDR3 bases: TGTGCCAGCAGCCTCCGGGGTGTGATCTCTGAAGCTTTCTTT. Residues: CASSLRGVISEAFF.

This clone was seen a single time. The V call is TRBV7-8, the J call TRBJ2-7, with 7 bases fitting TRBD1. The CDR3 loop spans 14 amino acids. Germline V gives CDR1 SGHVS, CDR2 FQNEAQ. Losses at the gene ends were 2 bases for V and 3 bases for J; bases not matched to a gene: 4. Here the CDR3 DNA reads TGTGCCAGCAGCTTAAAGGGACAGAGCTACGAGCAGTACTTC. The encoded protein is CASSLKGQSYEQYF.

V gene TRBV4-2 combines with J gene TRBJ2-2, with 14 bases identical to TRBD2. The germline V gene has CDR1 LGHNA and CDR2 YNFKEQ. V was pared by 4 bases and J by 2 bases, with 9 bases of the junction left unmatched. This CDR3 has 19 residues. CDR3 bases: TGTGCCAGCAGCCCTTCGAGGACTAGCGGGAGGACCAACACCGGGGAGCTGTTTTTT. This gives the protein CASSPSRTSGRTNTGELFF.

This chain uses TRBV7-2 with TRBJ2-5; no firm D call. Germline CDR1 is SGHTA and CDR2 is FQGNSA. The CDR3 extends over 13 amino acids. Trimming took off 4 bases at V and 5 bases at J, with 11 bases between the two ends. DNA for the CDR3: TGTGCCAGCAGCTCATCCAGTCCGGAGACCCAGTACTTC. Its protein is CASSSSSPETQYF.

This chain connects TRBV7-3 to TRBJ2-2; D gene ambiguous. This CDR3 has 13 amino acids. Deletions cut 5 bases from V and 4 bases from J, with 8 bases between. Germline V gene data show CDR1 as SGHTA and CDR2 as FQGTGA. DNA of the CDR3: TGTGCCAGCAGCCCTACGGTCACCGGGGAGCTGTTTTTT. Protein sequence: CASSPTVTGELFF.

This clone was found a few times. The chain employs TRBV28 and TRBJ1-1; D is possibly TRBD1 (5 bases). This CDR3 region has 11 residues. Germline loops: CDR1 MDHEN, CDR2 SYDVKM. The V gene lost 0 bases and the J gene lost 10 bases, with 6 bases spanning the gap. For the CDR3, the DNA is TGTGCCAGCAGTTTATGGGGGGGAGCTTTCTTT. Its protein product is CASSLWGGAFF.

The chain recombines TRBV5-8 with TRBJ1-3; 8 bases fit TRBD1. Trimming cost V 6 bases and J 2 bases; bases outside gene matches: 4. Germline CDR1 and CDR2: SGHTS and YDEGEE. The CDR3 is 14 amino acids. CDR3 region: CASIRQGTGNTIYF. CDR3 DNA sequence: TGTGCCAGCATTAGACAGGGGACTGGAAACACCATATATTTT. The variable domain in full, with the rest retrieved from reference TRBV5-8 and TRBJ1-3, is EAGVTQSPTHLIKTRGQQATLRCSPISGHTSVYWYQQALGLGLQFLLWYDEGEERNRGNFPPRFSGRQFPNYSSELNVNALELEDSALYLCASIRQGTGNTIYFGEGSWLTVV.

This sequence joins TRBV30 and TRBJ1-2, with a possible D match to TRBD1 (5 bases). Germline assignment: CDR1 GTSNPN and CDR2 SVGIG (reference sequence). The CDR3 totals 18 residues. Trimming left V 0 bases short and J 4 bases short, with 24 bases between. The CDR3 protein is CAWSVDGGARIVSYGYTF. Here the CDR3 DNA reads TGTGCCTGGAGTGTAGACGGCGGGGCGCGAATAGTTAGCTATGGCTACACCTTC.

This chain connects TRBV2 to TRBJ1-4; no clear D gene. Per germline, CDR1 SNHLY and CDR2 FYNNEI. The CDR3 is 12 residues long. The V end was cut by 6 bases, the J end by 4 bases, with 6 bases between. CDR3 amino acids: CASRQVNEKLFF. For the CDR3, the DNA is TGTGCCAGCAGGCAGGTTAATGAAAAACTGTTTTTT.

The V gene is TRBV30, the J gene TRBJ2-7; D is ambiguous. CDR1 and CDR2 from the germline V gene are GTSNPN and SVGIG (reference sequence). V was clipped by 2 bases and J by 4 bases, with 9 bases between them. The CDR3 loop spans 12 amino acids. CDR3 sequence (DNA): TGTGCCTGGAGTTTTGAGTCATACGAGCAGTACTTC. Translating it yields CAWSFESYEQYF.

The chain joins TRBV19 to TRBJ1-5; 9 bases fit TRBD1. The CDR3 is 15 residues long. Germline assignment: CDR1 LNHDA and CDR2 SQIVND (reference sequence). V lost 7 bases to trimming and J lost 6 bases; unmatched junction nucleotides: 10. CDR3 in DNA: TGTGCCAGTACCCCAACAGGGGGCGCGGGTCAGCCCCAGCATTTT. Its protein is CASTPTGGAGQPQHF.

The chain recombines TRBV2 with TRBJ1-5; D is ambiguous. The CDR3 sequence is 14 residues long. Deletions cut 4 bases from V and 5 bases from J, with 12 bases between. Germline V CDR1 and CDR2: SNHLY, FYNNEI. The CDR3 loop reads CASSGLPPDQPQHF. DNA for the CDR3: TGTGCCAGCAGTGGTCTCCCCCCGGATCAGCCCCAGCATTTT.

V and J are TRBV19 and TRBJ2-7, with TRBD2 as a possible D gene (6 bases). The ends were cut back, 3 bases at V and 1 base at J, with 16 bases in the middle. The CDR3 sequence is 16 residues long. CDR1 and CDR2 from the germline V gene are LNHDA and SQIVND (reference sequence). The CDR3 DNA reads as TGTGCCAGTAGTATTCGACGGGGAGGCCTTTCCTACGAGCAGTACTTC. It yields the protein CASSIRRGGLSYEQYF.

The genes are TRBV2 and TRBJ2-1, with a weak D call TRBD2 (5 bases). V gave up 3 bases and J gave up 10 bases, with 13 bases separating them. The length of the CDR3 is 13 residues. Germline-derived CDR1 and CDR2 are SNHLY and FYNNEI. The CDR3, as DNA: TGTGCCAGCAGTGATCGGAGGTCTGGGGAGCAGTTCTTC. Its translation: CASSDRRSGEQFF.

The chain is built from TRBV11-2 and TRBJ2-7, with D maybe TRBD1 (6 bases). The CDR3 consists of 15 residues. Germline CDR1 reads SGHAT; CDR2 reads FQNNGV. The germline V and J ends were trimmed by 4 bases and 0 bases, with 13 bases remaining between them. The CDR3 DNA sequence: TGTGCCAGCAGCTCTTCCGGGACAAGCTCCTACGAGCAGTACTTC. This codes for CASSSSGTSSYEQYF.

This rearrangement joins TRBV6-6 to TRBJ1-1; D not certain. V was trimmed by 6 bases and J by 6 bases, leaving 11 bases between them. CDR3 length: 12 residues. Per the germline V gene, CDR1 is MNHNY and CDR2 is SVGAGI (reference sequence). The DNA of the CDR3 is TGTGCCAGCAGCCATAGTAGTTCTGAAGCTTTCTTT. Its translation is CASSHSSSEAFF.

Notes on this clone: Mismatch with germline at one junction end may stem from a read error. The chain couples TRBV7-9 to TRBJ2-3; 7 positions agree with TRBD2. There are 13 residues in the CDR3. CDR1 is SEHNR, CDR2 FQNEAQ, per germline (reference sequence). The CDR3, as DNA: TGTGCCAGCAGCCTAGCGGCCACAGATACGCAGTATTTT. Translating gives CASSLAATDTQYF.

CDR3 in amino acids: CASSLTGQGVSTGELFF. As DNA, the CDR3 is TGTGCCAGCAGCTTAACTGGACAGGGAGTGAGCACCGGGGAGCTGTTTTTT. The J gene is TRBJ2-2, the V gene TRBV11-1; the match to TRBD1 covers 8 bases. Germline V gives CDR1 SGHAT, CDR2 FQDESV (reference sequence). The length of the CDR3 is 17 residues. V shed 2 bases and J 4 bases; nucleotides not matched to a gene: 9.

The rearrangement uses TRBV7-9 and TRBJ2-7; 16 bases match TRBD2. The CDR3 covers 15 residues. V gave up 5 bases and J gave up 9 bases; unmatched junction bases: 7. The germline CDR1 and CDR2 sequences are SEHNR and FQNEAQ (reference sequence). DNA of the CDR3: TGTGCCAGCAGCGGAGGGACTAGCGGGAGGGAGGTGCAGTACTTC. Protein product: CASSGGTSGREVQYF.

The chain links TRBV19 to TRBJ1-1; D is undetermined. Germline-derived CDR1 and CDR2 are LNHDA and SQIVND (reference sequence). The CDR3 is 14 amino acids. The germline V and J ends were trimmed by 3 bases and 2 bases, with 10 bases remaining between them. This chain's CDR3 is CASSINRANTEAFF. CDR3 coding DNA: TGTGCCAGTAGTATCAACAGAGCTAACACTGAAGCTTTCTTT.

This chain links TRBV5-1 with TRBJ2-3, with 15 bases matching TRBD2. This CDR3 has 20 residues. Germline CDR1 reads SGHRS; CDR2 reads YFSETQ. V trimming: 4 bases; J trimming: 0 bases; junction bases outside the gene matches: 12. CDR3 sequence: CASSTGLAGGRSTSTDTQYF. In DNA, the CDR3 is TGCGCCAGCAGCACGGGACTAGCGGGAGGAAGATCTACTAGCACAGATACGCAGTATTTT.

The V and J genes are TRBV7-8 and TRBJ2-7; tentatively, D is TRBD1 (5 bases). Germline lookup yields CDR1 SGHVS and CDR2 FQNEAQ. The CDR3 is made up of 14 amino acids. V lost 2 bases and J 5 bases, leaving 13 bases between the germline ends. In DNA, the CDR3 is TGTGCCAGCAGCTTACTGTCTGGGGCCCACGAGCAGTACTTC. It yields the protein CASSLLSGAHEQYF.